A single sample is the source of the 10 T cell receptor beta chains below, sequenced in a study of T cells in Graves' hyperthyroidism and ophthalmopathy. TCR beta CDR3 regions were amplified from RNA transcripts. Primed by the HTBI set, a first-round RT-PCR was run on the TCR CDR3. From the multiplex PCR reads, TCRdb called clonotypes with MiXCR, one entry per CDR3 protein. The sample has about 300,000 distinct CDR3 sequences, about an eighth seen once. The sample taken for sequencing was blood. All receptors derive from a woman aged 40 to 55 with Graves' hyperthyroidism.

This clonotype has only a few counts. The rearrangement links TRBV19 to TRBJ2-1; 7 bases are a match to TRBD2. The CDR3 length is 18 residues. The germline gives CDR1 LNHDA, CDR2 SQIVND (reference sequence). With 3 bases clipped from V and 0 bases from J, the junction kept 11 bases outside the gene matches. As DNA, the CDR3 is TGTGCCAGTAGTATTAAGGGAGGGTCCTCTGGCTCCTACAATGAGCAGTTCTTC. It specifies CASSIKGGSSGSYNEQFF.

This clonotype was found a few times. V gene TRBV7-2 combines with J gene TRBJ2-2, with a weak D call TRBD2 (5 bases). CDR3 length: 12 amino acids. Germline CDR1 and CDR2: SGHTA and FQGNSA. The V and J ends lost 6 bases and 6 bases respectively, with 8 bases between them. The CDR3 DNA reads as TGTGCCAGCAGGTCGGAGGCCGGGGAGCTGTTTTTT. Protein sequence: CASRSEAGELFF.

This chain joins TRBV7-9 and TRBJ2-1; a possible D gene is TRBD2 (6 bases). Trimming took off 5 bases at V and 1 base at J, with 18 bases between the two ends. The CDR3 spans 17 residues. Germline loops: CDR1 SEHNR, CDR2 FQNEAQ (reference sequence). This CDR3 is CASSQSTRRGSYNEQFF. The CDR3 DNA reads TGTGCCAGCAGCCAATCGACTAGGCGCGGGTCCTACAATGAGCAGTTCTTC.

There are many counts of this clonotype. The rearrangement joins TRBV5-1 to TRBJ1-2; 9 nucleotides align to TRBD1. Germline V gene sequence: CDR1 SGHRS, CDR2 YFSETQ. V shed 4 bases and J 5 bases; nucleotides not matched to a gene: 9. CDR3 length: 15 residues. The CDR3 protein is CASSVTGGDGYGYTF. In nucleotides, the CDR3 is TGCGCCAGCAGCGTAACAGGGGGCGATGGGTATGGCTACACCTTC.

This clonotype has a count of ten or more. The chain carries TRBV19 and TRBJ1-1; D might be TRBD1 (6 bases). CDR3 length: 18 amino acids. Germline-derived CDR1 and CDR2 are LNHDA and SQIVND (reference sequence). The V end was cut by 7 bases, the J end by 5 bases, with 29 bases between. The CDR3 loop is CASTEGRGTIKLGTEAFF. CDR3 coding DNA: TGTGCCAGTACCGAAGGCAGGGGTACGATTAAACTTGGGACTGAAGCTTTCTTT.

This clonotype was counted ten times or more. The chain combines TRBV27 with TRBJ2-5; D gene ambiguous. Trimming removed 8 bases at V and 1 base at J, with 11 bases between. CDR1 is MNHEY, CDR2 SMNVEV, per germline (reference sequence). This CDR3 spans 13 amino acids. Written as DNA, the CDR3 is TGTGCCAGCGCGATTGAGGCCCAAGAGACCCAGTACTTC. Translating gives CASAIEAQETQYF.

J is TRBJ2-7 and V is TRBV20-1; TRBD2 matches at 13 bases. This CDR3 is 16 amino acids long. CDR1 and CDR2 from the germline V gene are DFQATT and SNEGSKA (reference sequence). Trimming at V came to 3 bases and at J to 2 bases, leaving 7 bases not matched to a gene. The CDR3 DNA sequence: TGCAGTGCTAGCAGTCTAGGGACTAGCGGGACCTACGAGCAGTACTTC. Protein: CSASSLGTSGTYEQYF.

This clonotype was seen at least ten times. The rearrangement links TRBV7-2 to TRBJ2-1; unclear D gene. There are 12 residues in the CDR3. V shed 5 bases and J shed 7 bases, with 9 bases lying between them. CDR1 SGHTA and CDR2 FQGNSA come from the germline V gene. The chain's CDR3 is CASSQSLNEQFF. The CDR3 bases are TGTGCCAGCAGCCAATCTTTGAATGAGCAGTTCTTC.

V is TRBV18 and J is TRBJ1-1; perhaps TRBD1 as D (5 bases). The CDR3 sequence is 11 residues long. The ends were cut back, 3 bases at V and 7 bases at J, with 6 bases in the middle. The germline gives CDR1 KGHSH, CDR2 LQKENI. CDR3 in DNA: TGTGCCAGCTCACCGCAGGGTGAAGCTTTCTTT. It translates to CASSPQGEAFF.

This clonotype has only a few counts. V is TRBV18 and J is TRBJ1-1; the D gene is possibly TRBD1 (6 bases). CDR1 KGHSH and CDR2 LQKENI come from the germline V gene. V dropped 3 bases and J dropped 8 bases, with 13 bases sitting between them. The CDR3 runs to 13 residues. CDR3 region: CASSPRQDHEAFF. The CDR3, as DNA: TGTGCCAGCTCACCCCGACAGGACCACGAAGCTTTCTTT.